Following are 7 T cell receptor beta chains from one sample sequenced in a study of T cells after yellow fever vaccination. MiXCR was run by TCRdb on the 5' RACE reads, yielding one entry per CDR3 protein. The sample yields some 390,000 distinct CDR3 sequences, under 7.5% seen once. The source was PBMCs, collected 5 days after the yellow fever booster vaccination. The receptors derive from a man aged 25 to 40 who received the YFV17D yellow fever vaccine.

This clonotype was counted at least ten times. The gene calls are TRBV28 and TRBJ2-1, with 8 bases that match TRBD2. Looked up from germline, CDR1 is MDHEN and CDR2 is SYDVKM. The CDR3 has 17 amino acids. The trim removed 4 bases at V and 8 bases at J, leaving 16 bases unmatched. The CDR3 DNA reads TGTGCCAGCAGTTCGCTTACAGCGGGAGCAGAGAAAGATGAGCAGTTCTTC. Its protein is CASSSLTAGAEKDEQFF.

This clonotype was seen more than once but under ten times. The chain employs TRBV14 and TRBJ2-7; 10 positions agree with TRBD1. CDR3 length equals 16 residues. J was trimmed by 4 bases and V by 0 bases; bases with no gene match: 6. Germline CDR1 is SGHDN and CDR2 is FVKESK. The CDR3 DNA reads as TGTGCCAGCAGCCAAGAATACGGGACAGGGGATTACGAGCAGTACTTC. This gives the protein CASSQEYGTGDYEQYF. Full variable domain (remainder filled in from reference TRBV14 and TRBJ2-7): EAGVTQFPSHSVIEKGQTVTLRCDPISGHDNLYWYRRVMGKEIKFLLHFVKESKQDESGMPNNRFLAERTGGTYSTLKVQPAELEDSGVYFCASSQEYGTGDYEQYFGPGTRLTVT.

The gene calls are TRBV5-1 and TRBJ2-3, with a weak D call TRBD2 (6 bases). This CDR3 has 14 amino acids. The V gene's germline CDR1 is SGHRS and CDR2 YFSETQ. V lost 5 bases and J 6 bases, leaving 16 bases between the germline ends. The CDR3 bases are TGCGCCAGCAGGTCCCAGTCTGGGGGGGATACGCAGTATTTT. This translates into CASRSQSGGDTQYF.

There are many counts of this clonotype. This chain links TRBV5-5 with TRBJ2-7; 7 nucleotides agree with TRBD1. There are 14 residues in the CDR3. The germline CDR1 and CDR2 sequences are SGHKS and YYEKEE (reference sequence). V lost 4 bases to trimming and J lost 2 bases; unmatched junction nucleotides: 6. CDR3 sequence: CASSRDSPAYEQYF. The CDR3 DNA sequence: TGTGCCAGCAGCAGGGACAGCCCAGCCTACGAGCAGTACTTC.

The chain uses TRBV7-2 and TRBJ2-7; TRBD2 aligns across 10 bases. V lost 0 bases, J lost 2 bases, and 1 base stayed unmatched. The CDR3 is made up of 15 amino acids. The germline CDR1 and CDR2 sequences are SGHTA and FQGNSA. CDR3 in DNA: TGTGCCAGCAGCTTAGCTAGCGGGGGGACCTACGAGCAGTACTTC. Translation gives CASSLASGGTYEQYF.

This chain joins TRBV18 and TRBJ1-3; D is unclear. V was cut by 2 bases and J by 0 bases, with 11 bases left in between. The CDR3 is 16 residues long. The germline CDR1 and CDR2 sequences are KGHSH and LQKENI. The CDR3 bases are TGTGCCAGCTCACCAAAGGGCGGAACCTCTGGAAACACCATATATTTT. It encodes CASSPKGGTSGNTIYF.

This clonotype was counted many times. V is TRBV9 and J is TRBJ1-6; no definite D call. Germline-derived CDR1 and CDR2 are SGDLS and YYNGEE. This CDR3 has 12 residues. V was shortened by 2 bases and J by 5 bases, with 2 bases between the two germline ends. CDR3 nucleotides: TGTGCCAGCAGCGTCGATAATTCACCCCTCCACTTT. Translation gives CASSVDNSPLHF. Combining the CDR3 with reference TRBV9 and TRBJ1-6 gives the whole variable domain DSGVTQTPKHLITATGQRVTLRCSPRSGDLSVYWYQQSLDQGLQFLIQYYNGEERAKGNILERFSAQQFPDLHSELNLSSLELGDSALYFCASSVDNSPLHFGNGTRLTVT.